The next 30 T cell receptor beta chains were all read from a single sample in a study of cytomegalovirus exposure and HLA in healthy donors. The PCR used 60 Vbeta and 13 Jbeta primers. The assay was immunoSEQ multiplex PCR, and TCRdb's table has in-frame clones only and misses some. The table records 120,000 or so clones, roughly 72% of them present only once. The specimen sequenced was PBMCs. These receptors were obtained from a woman in her forties or fifties in good health and CMV-seropositive.

The V gene is TRBV7-2, the J gene TRBJ1-1; D unresolved. The CDR3 loop spans 13 amino acids. V lost 0 bases and J lost 6, with 8 bases in between. CDR1 and CDR2 (germline): SGHTA, FQGNSA. The CDR3, as DNA: TGTGCCAGCAGCTTAGCCGGGAGCGCTGAAGCTTTCTTT. Protein: CASSLAGSAEAFF. Full variable domain (rest looked up from reference TRBV7-2 and TRBJ1-1): GAGVSQSPSNKVTEKGKDVELRCDPISGHTALYWYRQSLGQGLEFLIYFQGNSAPDKSGLPSDRFSAERTGGSVSTLTIQRTQQEDSAVYLCASSLAGSAEAFFGQGTRLTVV.

The genes are TRBV7-2 and TRBJ2-1; 7 nucleotides agree with TRBD2. V was pared by 4 bases and J by 10 bases, with 1 base of the junction left unmatched. Per germline, CDR1 SGHTA and CDR2 FQGNSA. The CDR3 extends over 11 amino acids. In DNA form, the CDR3 reads TGTGCCAGCAGCTCGGGACTAGAGCAGTTCTTC. Translation: CASSSGLEQFF.

The rearrangement uses TRBV19 and TRBJ2-7, with TRBD1 matching 7 bases. Losses at the gene ends were 6 bases for V and 2 bases for J; bases not matched to a gene: 10. This CDR3 is built from 15 residues. The germline V gene encodes CDR1 LNHDA and CDR2 SQIVND (reference sequence). CDR3 loop: CASSHKGQKTYEQYF. The CDR3 coding sequence is TGTGCCAGTAGCCATAAGGGACAGAAGACCTACGAGCAGTACTTC.

The chain has TRBV5-1 and TRBJ2-7; 14 bases line up with TRBD2. Germline V gene sequence: CDR1 SGHRS, CDR2 YFSETQ. J was trimmed by 7 bases and V by 7 bases; bases with no gene match: 10. This CDR3 has 15 residues. CDR3 nucleotides: TGCGCCAGCGCTACAGGGACTAGCGGGAGTAATGAGCAGTACTTC. Translated, it gives CASATGTSGSNEQYF.

This clone was observed a handful of times. The CDR3 spells CASSVDRDEAFF. CDR3 in DNA: TGTGCCAGCAGCGTGGACAGGGACGAAGCTTTCTTT. The J gene is TRBJ1-1, the V gene TRBV7-9, with 8 nucleotides matching TRBD1. Germline loops: CDR1 SEHNR, CDR2 FQNEAQ (reference sequence). The V segment lost 5 bases and the J segment 8 bases; nucleotides outside the gene matches: 4. The CDR3 is made up of 12 amino acids.

The V and J genes are TRBV12-2 and TRBJ2-7; the table's D gene call, TRBD2, was not cross checked with the DNA. TRBV12-2 is recorded as a pseudogene. The CDR3 contains 16 residues. DNA of the CDR3: TGTGCAAGTCGCTTAGGGATTAAGCGGGGGTCCTACGAGCAGTACTTC. Translated: CASRLGIKRGSYEQYF.

This clone occurred a few times. The chain employs TRBV4-2 and TRBJ2-7; 9 bases map to TRBD2. Germline trimming cut 1 base from V and 6 bases from J; bases unmatched to any gene: 13. Germline-derived CDR1 and CDR2 are LGHNA and YNFKEQ. This CDR3 region has 17 residues. This CDR3 reads CASSQVHSAGGLGEQYF. DNA of the CDR3: TGTGCCAGCAGCCAAGTACATAGCGCGGGAGGGCTTGGCGAGCAGTACTTC.

This rearrangement joins TRBV7-2 to TRBJ2-2; a possible D gene is TRBD2 (5 bases). The germline V gene encodes CDR1 SGHTA and CDR2 FQGNSA. The V gene lost 5 bases and the J gene lost 4 bases, with 14 bases spanning the gap. This CDR3 spans 15 amino acids. For the CDR3, the DNA is TGTGCCAGCAGCCAAATGAGAGGGAGCACCGGGGAGCTGTTTTTT. It is translated as CASSQMRGSTGELFF.

The chain uses TRBV25-1 and TRBJ1-1; no firm D call. V shed 3 bases and J shed 8 bases, with 7 bases lying between them. Germline loops: CDR1 MGHDK, CDR2 SYGVNS. The length of the CDR3 is 11 residues. This CDR3 is CASSDFREAFF. Here the CDR3 DNA reads TGTGCCAGCAGTGATTTCAGGGAAGCTTTCTTT.

The chain is built from TRBV19 and TRBJ2-1, with D possibly TRBD2 on 6 matching bases. The V end lost 3 bases, the J end lost 5 bases, and 8 bases lay between the germline ends. CDR3 size: 13 residues. CDR1 LNHDA and CDR2 SQIVND come from the germline V gene (reference sequence). In nucleotides, the CDR3 is TGTGCCAGTAGTATCGGAGGGAACAATGAGCAGTTCTTC. Translated, it gives CASSIGGNNEQFF.

The gene calls are TRBV10-3 and TRBJ2-2; TRBD2 might be the D (5 bases). Germline lookup yields CDR1 ENHRY and CDR2 SYGVKD. V was clipped by 6 bases and J by 3 bases, with 5 bases between them. The CDR3 consists of 12 residues. CDR3 sequence: CAIRRDTGELFF. CDR3 DNA: TGTGCCATCAGGAGGGACACCGGGGAGCTGTTTTTT.

The J gene is TRBJ2-5, the V gene TRBV5-1, with D perhaps TRBD2 (5 bases). Germline values: CDR1 SGHRS, CDR2 YFSETQ. The CDR3 spans 14 residues. V shed 3 bases and J shed 4 bases, with 13 bases lying between them. CDR3 bases: TGCGCCAGCAGCTGGCTGGGCGAGGGAGAGACCCAGTACTTC. Its protein is CASSWLGEGETQYF.

This chain uses TRBV2 with TRBJ2-7, with TRBD1 matching 11 bases. Germline-derived CDR1 and CDR2 are SNHLY and FYNNEI. V was pared by 6 bases and J by 6 bases, with 7 bases of the junction left unmatched. This CDR3 has 14 residues. For the CDR3, the DNA is TGTGCCAGCAGCCCCGGGACAGGGGGTGTCGAGCAGTACTTC. It translates to CASSPGTGGVEQYF. The whole variable domain, filled in from reference TRBV2 and TRBJ2-7, reads EPEVTQTPSHQVTQMGQEVILRCVPISNHLYFYWYRQILGQKVEFLVSFYNNEISEKSEIFDDQFSVERPDGSNFTLKIRSTKLEDSAMYFCASSPGTGGVEQYFGPGTRLTVT.

In this sample, this clone turned up a few times. V is TRBV7-2 and J is TRBJ2-3, with D possibly TRBD2 on 7 matching bases. The CDR3 sequence is 14 residues long. From germline, CDR1 is SGHTA and CDR2 FQGNSA. V was shortened by 8 bases and J by 1 base, with 13 bases between the two germline ends. CDR3 residues: CASVGGPGTDTQYF. CDR3 bases: TGTGCCAGCGTCGGGGGGCCGGGCACAGATACGCAGTATTTT. The variable domain in full, with the rest retrieved from reference TRBV7-2 and TRBJ2-3, is GAGVSQSPSNKVTEKGKDVELRCDPISGHTALYWYRQSLGQGLEFLIYFQGNSAPDKSGLPSDRFSAERTGGSVSTLTIQRTQQEDSAVYLCASVGGPGTDTQYFGPGTRLTVL.

The gene calls are TRBV4-3 and TRBJ1-3; D is undetermined. The CDR3 extends over 15 amino acids. Trimming pared 1 base from V and 2 bases from J, leaving 9 bases between. Germline loops: CDR1 LGHNA, CDR2 YSLEER. This CDR3 is CASSQGQAAGNTIYF. The CDR3 DNA reads as TGCGCCAGCAGCCAAGGGCAGGCCGCTGGAAACACCATATATTTT.

This chain uses TRBV4-2 with TRBJ2-1, with TRBD2 matching over 15 bases. The CDR3 is 16 amino acids. Trimming removed 4 bases from V and 8 bases from J; junction bases left unmatched: 6. Germline loops: CDR1 LGHNA, CDR2 YNFKEQ. The CDR3 loop reads CASSPGTSGGWDEQFF. The CDR3, as DNA: TGTGCCAGCAGCCCCGGGACTAGCGGGGGGTGGGATGAGCAGTTCTTC.

The V and J genes are TRBV7-2 and TRBJ1-5, with 11 bases aligning to TRBD1. The germline CDR1 and CDR2 sequences are SGHTA and FQGNSA. Unmatched junction bases numbered 6, after V lost 5 bases and J lost 0 bases. CDR3 size: 17 residues. As DNA, the CDR3 is TGTGCCAGCAGCGGACAGGGGGCCCCTTATAGCAATCAGCCCCAGCATTTT. It encodes CASSGQGAPYSNQPQHF.

V is TRBV7-9 and J is TRBJ2-7; D is possibly TRBD1 (5 bases). Germline V gene data show CDR1 as SEHNR and CDR2 as FQNEAQ (reference sequence). This CDR3 region has 12 residues. V was pared by 3 bases and J by 6 bases, with 9 bases between. The CDR3 DNA reads as TGTGCCAGCAGCTTTTCGGACATCGAGCAGTACTTC. This gives the protein CASSFSDIEQYF.

V gene TRBV7-2 combines with J gene TRBJ2-2, with a weak D call TRBD1 (5 bases). The CDR3 is made up of 14 amino acids. V was clipped by 5 bases and J by 4 bases, with 11 bases between them. In germline, CDR1 is SGHTA, CDR2 FQGNSA. This chain's CDR3 is CASSLRQTTGELFF. The CDR3 nucleotides are TGTGCCAGCAGCCTCCGACAGACCACCGGGGAGCTGTTTTTT.

This clone was observed a handful of times. This chain links TRBV19 with TRBJ1-1; D gene uncertain. The CDR3 has 13 amino acids. Deletions cut 3 bases from V and 6 bases from J, with 11 bases between. CDR1 and CDR2 (germline): LNHDA, SQIVND (reference sequence). The DNA for the CDR3 is TGTGCCAGTAGTATGAGGCGAGGCGCTGAAGCTTTCTTT. Translation: CASSMRRGAEAFF. Full variable domain (remainder filled in from reference TRBV19 and TRBJ1-1): DGGITQSPKYLFRKEGQNVTLSCEQNLNHDAMYWYRQDPGQGLRLIYYSQIVNDFQKGDIAEGYSVSREKKESFPLTVTSAQKNPTAFYLCASSMRRGAEAFFGQGTRLTVV.

This rearrangement joins TRBV7-6 to TRBJ1-6, with TRBD1 matching 9 bases. Germline V lookup: CDR1 SGHVS, CDR2 FNYEAQ. The V segment lost 5 bases and the J segment 10 bases; nucleotides outside the gene matches: 6. There are 14 residues in the CDR3. The CDR3 here is CASSPGTGRSPLHF. The CDR3 DNA follows: TGTGCCAGCAGCCCCGGGACAGGGCGCTCACCCCTCCACTTT.

The CDR3 loop reads CASSFLSGTGEGYTF. CDR3 nucleotide sequence: TGTGCCAGCAGCTTCCTCTCGGGGACAGGGGAAGGCTACACCTTC. The V gene is TRBV7-2, the J gene TRBJ1-2; TRBD1 matches at 10 bases. There are 15 residues in the CDR3. Germline CDR1 SGHTA, CDR2 FQGNSA. V was pared by 3 bases and J by 8 bases, with 9 bases of the junction left unmatched.

The chain has TRBV7-9 and TRBJ2-1; the match to TRBD2 covers 13 bases. The CDR3 is 17 amino acids. J was trimmed by 6 bases and V by 1 base; bases with no gene match: 6. Germline CDR1 and CDR2: SEHNR and FQNEAQ (reference sequence). CDR3 residues: CASSLGRGTSGVNEQFF. CDR3 DNA sequence: TGTGCCAGCAGCTTAGGACGTGGGACTAGCGGGGTCAATGAGCAGTTCTTC.

V usage is TRBV5-5 and J usage is TRBJ1-1; the match to TRBD1 covers 8 bases. The germline gives CDR1 SGHKS, CDR2 YYEKEE (reference sequence). The length of the CDR3 is 13 residues. Trimming took 3 bases from V and 4 from J; bases not matched to a gene: 2. This chain's CDR3 is CASSSTGGTEAFF. In nucleotides, the CDR3 is TGTGCCAGCAGCTCAACAGGGGGCACTGAAGCTTTCTTT.

The genes are TRBV6-5 and TRBJ2-1; 7 nucleotides match TRBD2. This CDR3 contains 13 residues. The germline V gene has CDR1 MNHEY and CDR2 SVGAGI. V lost 8 bases, J lost 2 bases, and 3 bases stayed unmatched. CDR3 coding DNA: TGTGCCAGCGGACTAGGCCCCTACAATGAGCAGTTCTTC. It is translated as CASGLGPYNEQFF.

This rearrangement joins TRBV4-3 to TRBJ2-3; TRBD2 matches 9 bases. The CDR3 has 15 amino acids. With V trimmed by 3 bases and J by 4 bases, 5 bases remained unmatched. CDR1 and CDR2 (germline): LGHNA, YSLEER. Here the CDR3 reads CASSHLVAGADTQYF. In DNA form, the CDR3 reads TGCGCCAGCAGCCACCTGGTAGCGGGAGCAGATACGCAGTATTTT.

V usage is TRBV19 and J usage is TRBJ2-3, with D unclear. CDR1 LNHDA and CDR2 SQIVND come from the germline V gene (reference sequence). The CDR3 covers 12 residues. The ends were cut back, 4 bases at V and 5 bases at J, with 7 bases in the middle. The CDR3 coding sequence is TGTGCCAGTAGTAATAATTTAGATACGCAGTATTTT. The encoded protein is CASSNNLDTQYF.

V usage is TRBV19 and J usage is TRBJ2-7, with D tentatively TRBD2 (6 bases). Germline V gene sequence: CDR1 LNHDA, CDR2 SQIVND (reference sequence). Trimming cost V 0 bases and J 7 bases, with 22 bases left between them. CDR3 length: 17 amino acids. Here the CDR3 reads CASSIDLSSGLSGEQYF. CDR3 nucleotides: TGTGCCAGTAGTATAGATCTATCCAGCGGGCTCTCGGGAGAGCAGTACTTC.

The chain carries TRBV6-5 and TRBJ1-6; D gene unclear. This CDR3 comprises 14 residues. V was pared by 6 bases and J by 7 bases, with 13 bases between. CDR1 and CDR2 (germline): MNHEY, SVGAGI. CDR3 sequence: CASSRSDSNSPLHF. The DNA for the CDR3 is TGTGCCAGCAGCCGTTCGGACTCAAATTCACCCCTCCACTTT.

On this clone: The junction differs from germline at one of its ends, possibly a read error. This chain connects TRBV14 to TRBJ2-5; D call uncertain. Germline V CDR1 and CDR2: SGHDN, FVKESK. This CDR3 comprises 12 residues. The CDR3 bases are TGTGCCAGCAGCCAAGGGCGCGGCTCGAATCACTTC. This codes for CASSQGRGSNHF. The complete variable domain, with remaining parts taken from reference TRBV14 and TRBJ2-5, reads EAGVTQFPSHSVIEKGQTVTLRCDPISGHDNLYWYRRVMGKEIKFLLHFVKESKQDESGMPNNRFLAERTGGTYSTLKVQPAELEDSGVYFCASSQGRGSNHFGPGTRLLVL.